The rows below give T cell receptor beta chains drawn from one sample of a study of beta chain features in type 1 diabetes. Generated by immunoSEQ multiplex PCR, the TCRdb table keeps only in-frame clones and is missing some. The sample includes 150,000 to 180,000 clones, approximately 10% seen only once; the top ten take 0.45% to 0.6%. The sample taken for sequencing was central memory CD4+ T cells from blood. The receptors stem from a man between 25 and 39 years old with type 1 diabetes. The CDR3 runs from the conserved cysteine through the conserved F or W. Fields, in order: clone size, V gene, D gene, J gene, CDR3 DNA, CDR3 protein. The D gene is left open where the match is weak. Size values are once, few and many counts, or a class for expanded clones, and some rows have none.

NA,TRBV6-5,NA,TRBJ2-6,TGTGCCAGCAGTTACGAGGGACTCTCTGGGGCCAACGTCCTGACTTTC,CASSYEGLSGANVLTF
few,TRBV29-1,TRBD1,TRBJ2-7,TGCAGCGCCGAACGATCCGGGACAGGGGGATACGAGCAGTACTTC,CSAERSGTGGYEQYF
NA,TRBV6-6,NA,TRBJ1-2,TGTGCCAGCAGGCGACAGGACGGAGCTAACTATGGCTACACCTTC,CASRRQDGANYGYTF
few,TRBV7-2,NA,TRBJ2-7,TGTGCCAGCAGCGTAGATTACAGGGTTAACTACGAGCAGTACTTC,CASSVDYRVNYEQYF
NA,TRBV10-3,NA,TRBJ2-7,TGTGCCATCAGCCCCCTGGCAGTCCGCGGGGAGCAGTACTTC,CAISPLAVRGEQYF
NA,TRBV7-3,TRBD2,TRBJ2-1,TGTGCCAGCAGCTCCATAGCGGGAGCCTACAATGAGCAGTTCTTC,CASSSIAGAYNEQFF
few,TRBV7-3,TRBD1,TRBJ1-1,TGTGCCAGCAGCCCCGACAGGGACACTGAAGCTTTCTTT,CASSPDRDTEAFF
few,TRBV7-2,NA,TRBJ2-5,TGTGCCAGCAGCTTAGGGCGGGTTCAAGAGACCCAGTACTTC,CASSLGRVQETQYF
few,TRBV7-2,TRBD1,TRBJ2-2,TGTGCCAGCAGCCACTGGGACAGATACACCGGGGAGCTGTTTTTT,CASSHWDRYTGELFF
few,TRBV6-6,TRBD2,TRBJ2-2,TGTGCCAGCAGTCCGACTAGCGGTTACACCGGGGAGCTGTTTTTT,CASSPTSGYTGELFF
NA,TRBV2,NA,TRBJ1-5,TGTGCCAGCAGTGAAGATTATAGCAATCAGCCCCAGCATTTT,CASSEDYSNQPQHF
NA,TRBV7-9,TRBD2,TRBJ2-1,TGTGCCAGCAGCTTCCTAGCGGGTCTCACAAATGAGCAGTTCTTC,CASSFLAGLTNEQFF
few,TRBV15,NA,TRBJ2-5,TGTGCCACCAGCAGGGGAGGGGGAGAGACCCAGTACTTC,CATSRGGGETQYF
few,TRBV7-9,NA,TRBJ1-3,TGTGCCATCCCCCGGGGTCCCGGAAACACCATATATTTT,CAIPRGPGNTIYF
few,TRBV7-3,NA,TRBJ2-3,TGTGCCAGCAGCTTGGACAGTAGCACAGATACGCAGTATTTT,CASSLDSSTDTQYF
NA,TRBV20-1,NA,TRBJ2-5,TGCAGTGCTCCCCAGATAGAGACCCAGTACTTC,CSAPQIETQYF
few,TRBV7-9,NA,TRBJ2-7,TGTGCCAGCAGCTTGGACGAGGGGGTCGAGCAGTACTTC,CASSLDEGVEQYF
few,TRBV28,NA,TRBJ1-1,TGTGCCAGCAGTTCGCAGGGACTAAATCGGGACACTGAAGCTTTCTTT,CASSSQGLNRDTEAFF
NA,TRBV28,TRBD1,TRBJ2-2,TGTGCCAGCAGTGCGGACAGGGTTAATGGGAACACCGGGGAGCTGTTTTTT,CASSADRVNGNTGELFF
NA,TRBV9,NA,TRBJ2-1,TGTGCCAGCAGCGTAGACAGCGGAGGATACAATGAGCAGTTCTTC,CASSVDSGGYNEQFF
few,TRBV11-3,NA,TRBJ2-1,TGTGCCAGCAGCTTAGGGGCGGGACTTTCTAATGAGCAGTTCTTC,CASSLGAGLSNEQFF
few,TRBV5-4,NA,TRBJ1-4,TGTGCCAGCAGCTTGAAAAGGCAGGATGAAAAACTGTTTTTT,CASSLKRQDEKLFF
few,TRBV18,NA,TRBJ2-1,TGTGCCAGCTCACGCTCTAGCGATTCCTACAATGAGCAGTTCTTC,CASSRSSDSYNEQFF
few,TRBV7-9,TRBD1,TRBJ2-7,TGTGCCAGCAGCCCGACAGGGGGCCTTAGAGAGCAGTACTTC,CASSPTGGLREQYF
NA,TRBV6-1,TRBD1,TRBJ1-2,TGTGCCAGCAGTCTTACAGGGGACCATGGCTACACCTTC,CASSLTGDHGYTF
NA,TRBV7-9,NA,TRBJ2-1,TGTGCCAGCAGCTTAGAGACTAAAATGTCTTTCTTC,CASSLETKMSFF
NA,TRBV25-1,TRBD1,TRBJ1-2,TGTGCCAGCAGCGCGGGACAGAACTATGGCTACACCTTC,CASSAGQNYGYTF
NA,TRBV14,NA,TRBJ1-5,TGTGCCAGCAGCCACGGTCATCAGCCCCAGCATTTT,CASSHGHQPQHF
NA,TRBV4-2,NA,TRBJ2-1,TGTGCCAGCAGCCAGGGCCTTGGAGGGGACGATGAGCAGTTCTTC,CASSQGLGGDDEQFF
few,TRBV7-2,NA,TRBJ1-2,TGTGCCAGCAGCTTAGACGGGGAGGGGGTTAACTATGGCTACACCTTC,CASSLDGEGVNYGYTF
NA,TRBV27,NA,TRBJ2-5,TGTGCCAGCAGCCGACTCCGGGAGACCCAGTACTTC,CASSRLRETQYF
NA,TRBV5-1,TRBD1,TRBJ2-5,TGCGCCAGCAGCTTCGGGACAGGGGTAGAGACCCAGTACTTC,CASSFGTGVETQYF
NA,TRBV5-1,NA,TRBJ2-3,TGCGCCAGCAGCTCGAGCGTAGGCACTCCAGATACGCAGTATTTT,CASSSSVGTPDTQYF
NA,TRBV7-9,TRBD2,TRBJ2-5,TGTGCCAGCAGCTTAGGTCCACTAGCGGGAGGAGAGACCCAGTACTTC,CASSLGPLAGGETQYF
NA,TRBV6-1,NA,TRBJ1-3,TGTGCCGGCCGTTCCTCTGGAAACACCATATATTTT,CAGRSSGNTIYF
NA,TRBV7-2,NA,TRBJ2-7,TGTGCCAGCAGCTTACCGACTACGGGTACCTACGAGCAGTACTTC,CASSLPTTGTYEQYF
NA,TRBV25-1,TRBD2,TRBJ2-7,TGTGCCAGCAGTGGACTAGCGGCTAGCGACGACGAGCAGTACTTC,CASSGLAASDDEQYF
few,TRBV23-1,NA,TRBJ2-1,TGCGCCAGCAGTCAACGGACGGGAGACGTGAATGAGCAGTTCTTC,CASSQRTGDVNEQFF
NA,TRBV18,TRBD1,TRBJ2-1,TGTGCCAGCTCCCCTGACAGGGTGGGCAATGAGCAGTTCTTC,CASSPDRVGNEQFF
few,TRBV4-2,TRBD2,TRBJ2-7,TGTGCCAGCAGCCAAGATGTGAACGGGAGGGGCGAGCAGTACTTC,CASSQDVNGRGEQYF